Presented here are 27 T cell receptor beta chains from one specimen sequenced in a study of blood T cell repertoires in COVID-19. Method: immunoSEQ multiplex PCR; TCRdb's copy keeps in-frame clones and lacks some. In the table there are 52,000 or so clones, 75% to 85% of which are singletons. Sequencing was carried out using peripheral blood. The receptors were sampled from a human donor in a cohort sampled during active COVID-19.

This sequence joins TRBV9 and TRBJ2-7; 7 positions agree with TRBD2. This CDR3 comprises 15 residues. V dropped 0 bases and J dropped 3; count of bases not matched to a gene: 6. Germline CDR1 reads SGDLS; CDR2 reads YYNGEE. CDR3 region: CASSVGWASGYEQYF. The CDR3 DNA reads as TGTGCCAGCAGCGTAGGGTGGGCTAGCGGCTACGAGCAGTACTTC.

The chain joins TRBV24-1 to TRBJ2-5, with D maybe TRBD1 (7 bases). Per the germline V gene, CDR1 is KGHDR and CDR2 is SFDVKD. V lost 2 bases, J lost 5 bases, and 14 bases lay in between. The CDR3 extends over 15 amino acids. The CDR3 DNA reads TGTGCCACCAGTGATTCGTATTCAGGGGGGGAGACCCAGTACTTC. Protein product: CATSDSYSGGETQYF.

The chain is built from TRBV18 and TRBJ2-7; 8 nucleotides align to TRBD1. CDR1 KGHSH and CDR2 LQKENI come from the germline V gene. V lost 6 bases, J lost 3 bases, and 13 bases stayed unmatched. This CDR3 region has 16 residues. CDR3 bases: TGTGCCAGCTCCCCTTCCGGGACAGGAAGCCTCTACGAGCAGTACTTC. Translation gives CASSPSGTGSLYEQYF.

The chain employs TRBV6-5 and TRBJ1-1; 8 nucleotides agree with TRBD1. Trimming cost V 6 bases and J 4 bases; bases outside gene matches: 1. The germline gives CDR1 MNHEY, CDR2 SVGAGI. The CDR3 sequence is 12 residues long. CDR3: CASSQGATEAFF. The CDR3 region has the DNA TGTGCCAGCAGCCAGGGGGCCACTGAAGCTTTCTTT.

The CDR3 sequence is CASSKDREGTQYF. CDR3 bases: TGTGCCAGTAGTAAGGACAGGGAGGGGACCCAGTACTTC. V gene TRBV19 combines with J gene TRBJ2-5, with a weak D call TRBD1 (8 bases). CDR1 is LNHDA, CDR2 SQIVND, per germline (reference sequence). The CDR3 loop spans 13 amino acids. Trimming removed 4 bases from V and 7 bases from J, with 13 bases in between.

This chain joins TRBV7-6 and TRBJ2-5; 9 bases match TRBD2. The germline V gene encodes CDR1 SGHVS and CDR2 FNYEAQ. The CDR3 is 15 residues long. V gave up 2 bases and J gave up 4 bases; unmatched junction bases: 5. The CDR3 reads CASSLSSGRGETQYF. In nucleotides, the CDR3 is TGTGCCAGCAGCTTAAGTAGCGGGAGAGGAGAGACCCAGTACTTC.

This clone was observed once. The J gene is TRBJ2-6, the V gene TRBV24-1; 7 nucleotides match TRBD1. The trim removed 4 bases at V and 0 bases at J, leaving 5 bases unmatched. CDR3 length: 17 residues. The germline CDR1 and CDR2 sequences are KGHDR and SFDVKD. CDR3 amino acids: CATSEPTGASGANVLTF. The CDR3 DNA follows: TGTGCCACCAGTGAACCCACAGGGGCCTCTGGGGCCAACGTCCTGACTTTC.

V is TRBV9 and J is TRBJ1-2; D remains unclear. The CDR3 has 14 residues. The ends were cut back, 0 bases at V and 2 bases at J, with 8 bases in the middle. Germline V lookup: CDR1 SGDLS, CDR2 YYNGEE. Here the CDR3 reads CASSVAGVNYGYTF. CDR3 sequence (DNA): TGTGCCAGCAGCGTAGCCGGGGTCAACTATGGCTACACCTTC.

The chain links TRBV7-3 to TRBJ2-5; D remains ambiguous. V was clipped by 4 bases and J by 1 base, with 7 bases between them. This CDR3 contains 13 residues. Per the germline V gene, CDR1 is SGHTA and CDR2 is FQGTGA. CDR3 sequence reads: CASSSSTQETQYF. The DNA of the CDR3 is TGTGCCAGCAGCTCGAGCACCCAAGAGACCCAGTACTTC.

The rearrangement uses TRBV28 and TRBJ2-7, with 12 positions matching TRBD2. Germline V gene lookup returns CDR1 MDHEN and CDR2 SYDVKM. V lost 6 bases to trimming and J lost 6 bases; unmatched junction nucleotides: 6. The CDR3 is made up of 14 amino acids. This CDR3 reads CASRLTSGSREQYF. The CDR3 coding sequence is TGTGCCAGCAGATTGACTAGCGGGAGTCGCGAGCAGTACTTC.

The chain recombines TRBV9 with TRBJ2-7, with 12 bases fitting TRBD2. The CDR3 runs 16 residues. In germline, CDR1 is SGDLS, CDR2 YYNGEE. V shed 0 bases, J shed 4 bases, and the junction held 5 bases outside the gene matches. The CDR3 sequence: CASSVAGTSGFYEQYF. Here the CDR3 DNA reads TGTGCCAGCAGCGTAGCTGGGACTAGCGGGTTTTACGAGCAGTACTTC.

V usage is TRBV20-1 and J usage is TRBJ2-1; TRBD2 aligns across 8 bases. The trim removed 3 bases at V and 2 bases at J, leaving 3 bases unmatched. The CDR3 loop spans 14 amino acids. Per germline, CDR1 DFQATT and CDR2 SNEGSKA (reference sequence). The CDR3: CSASGGGPYNEQFF. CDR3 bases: TGCAGTGCTAGTGGCGGGGGGCCCTACAATGAGCAGTTCTTC.

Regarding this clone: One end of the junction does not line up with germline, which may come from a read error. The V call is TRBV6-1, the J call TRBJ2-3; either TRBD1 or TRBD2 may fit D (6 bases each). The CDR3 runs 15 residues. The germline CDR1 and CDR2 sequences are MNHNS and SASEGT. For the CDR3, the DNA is TGTGCCAGCATTGAAGGGGGGACTCCAACAGATACGCAGTATTTT. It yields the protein CASIEGGTPTDTQYF.

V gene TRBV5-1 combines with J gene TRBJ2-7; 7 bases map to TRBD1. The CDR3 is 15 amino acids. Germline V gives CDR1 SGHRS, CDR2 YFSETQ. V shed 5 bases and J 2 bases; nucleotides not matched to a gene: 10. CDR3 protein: CASRSSRDSPYEQYF. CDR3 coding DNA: TGCGCCAGCAGATCTAGCCGGGACAGCCCCTACGAGCAGTACTTC.

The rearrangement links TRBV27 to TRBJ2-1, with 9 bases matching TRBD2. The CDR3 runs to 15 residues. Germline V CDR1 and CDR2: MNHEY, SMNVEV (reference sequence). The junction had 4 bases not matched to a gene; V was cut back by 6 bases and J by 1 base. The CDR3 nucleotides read TGTGCCAGCAGCCTAGCGGGGCCTTCCTACAATGAGCAGTTCTTC. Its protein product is CASSLAGPSYNEQFF.

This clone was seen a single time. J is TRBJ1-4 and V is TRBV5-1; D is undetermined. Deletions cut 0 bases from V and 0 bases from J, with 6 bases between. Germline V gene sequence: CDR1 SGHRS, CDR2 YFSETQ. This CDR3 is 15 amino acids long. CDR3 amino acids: CASSLAVATNEKLFF. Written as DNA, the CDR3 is TGCGCCAGCAGCTTGGCCGTTGCAACTAATGAAAAACTGTTTTTT.

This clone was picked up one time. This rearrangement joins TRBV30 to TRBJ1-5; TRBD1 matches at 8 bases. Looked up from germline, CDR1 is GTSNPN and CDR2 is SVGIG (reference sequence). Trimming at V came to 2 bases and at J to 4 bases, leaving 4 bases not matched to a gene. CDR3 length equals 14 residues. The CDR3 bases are TGTGCCTGGAGTACAGGGGGGGAGAATCAGCCCCAGCATTTT. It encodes CAWSTGGENQPQHF.

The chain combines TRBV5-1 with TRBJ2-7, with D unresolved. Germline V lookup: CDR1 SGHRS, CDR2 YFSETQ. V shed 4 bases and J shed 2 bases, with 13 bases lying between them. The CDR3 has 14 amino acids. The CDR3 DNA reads TGCGCCAGCAGCCCCGACTCGTCAACCTACGAGCAGTACTTC. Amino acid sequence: CASSPDSSTYEQYF.

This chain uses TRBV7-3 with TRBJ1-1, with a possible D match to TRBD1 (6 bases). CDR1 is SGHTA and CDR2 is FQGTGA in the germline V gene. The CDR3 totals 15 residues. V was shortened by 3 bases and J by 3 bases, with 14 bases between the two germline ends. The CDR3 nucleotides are TGTGCCAGCAGCTTGGTCGGGGGGCTGTACACTGAAGCTTTCTTT. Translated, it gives CASSLVGGLYTEAFF. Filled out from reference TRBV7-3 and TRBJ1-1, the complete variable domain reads GAGVSQTPSNKVTEKGKYVELRCDPISGHTALYWYRQSLGQGPEFLIYFQGTGAADDSGLPNDRFFAVRPEGSVSTLKIQRTERGDSAVYLCASSLVGGLYTEAFFGQGTRLTVV.

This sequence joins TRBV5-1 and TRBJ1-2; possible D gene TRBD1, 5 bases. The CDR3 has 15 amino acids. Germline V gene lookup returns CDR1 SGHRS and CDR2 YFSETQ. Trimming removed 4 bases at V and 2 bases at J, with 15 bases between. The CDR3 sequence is CASSRGAAANYGYTF. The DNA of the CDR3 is TGCGCCAGCAGCCGCGGGGCAGCCGCCAACTATGGCTACACCTTC.

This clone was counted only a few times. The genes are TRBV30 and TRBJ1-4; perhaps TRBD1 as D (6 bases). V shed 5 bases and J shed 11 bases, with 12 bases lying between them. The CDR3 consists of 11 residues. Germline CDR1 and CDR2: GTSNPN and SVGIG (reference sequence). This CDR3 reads CAWDKQGKLFF. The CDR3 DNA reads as TGTGCCTGGGATAAACAGGGTAAACTGTTTTTT.

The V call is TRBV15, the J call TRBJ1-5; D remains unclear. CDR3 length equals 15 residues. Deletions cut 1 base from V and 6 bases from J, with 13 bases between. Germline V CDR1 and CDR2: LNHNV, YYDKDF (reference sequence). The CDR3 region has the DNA TGTGCCACCAGCAGAGGTCCGTGGGGAGGTCAGCCCCAGCATTTT. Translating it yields CATSRGPWGGQPQHF.

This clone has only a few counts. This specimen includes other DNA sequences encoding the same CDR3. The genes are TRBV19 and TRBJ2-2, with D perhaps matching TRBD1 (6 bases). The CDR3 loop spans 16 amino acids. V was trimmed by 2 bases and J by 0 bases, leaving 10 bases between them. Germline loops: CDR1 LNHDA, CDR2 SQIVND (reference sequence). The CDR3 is CASSILGASNTGELFF. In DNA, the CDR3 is TGTGCCAGTAGTATACTGGGGGCCTCGAACACCGGGGAGCTGTTTTTT.

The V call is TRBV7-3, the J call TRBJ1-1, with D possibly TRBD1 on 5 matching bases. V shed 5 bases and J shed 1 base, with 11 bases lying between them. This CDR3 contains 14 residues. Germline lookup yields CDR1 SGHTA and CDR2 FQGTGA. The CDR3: CASSPQGANTEAFF. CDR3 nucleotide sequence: TGTGCCAGCAGCCCTCAGGGCGCGAACACTGAAGCTTTCTTT.

This CDR3 is CASSFFGITYEQYF. The CDR3 coding sequence is TGCGCCAGCAGCTTTTTTGGCATAACCTACGAGCAGTACTTC. The rearrangement joins TRBV5-1 to TRBJ2-7; D is unresolved. This CDR3 comprises 14 residues. The V end lost 2 bases, the J end lost 2 bases, and 11 bases lay between the germline ends. Looked up from germline, CDR1 is SGHRS and CDR2 is YFSETQ.

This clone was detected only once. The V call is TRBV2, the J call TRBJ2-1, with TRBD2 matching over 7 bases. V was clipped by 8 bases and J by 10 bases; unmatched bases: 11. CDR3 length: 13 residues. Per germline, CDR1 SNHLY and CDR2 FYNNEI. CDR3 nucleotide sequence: TGTGCCAGCCGAAGGAGTCGGGGGGAAGAGCAGTTCTTC. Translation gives CASRRSRGEEQFF.

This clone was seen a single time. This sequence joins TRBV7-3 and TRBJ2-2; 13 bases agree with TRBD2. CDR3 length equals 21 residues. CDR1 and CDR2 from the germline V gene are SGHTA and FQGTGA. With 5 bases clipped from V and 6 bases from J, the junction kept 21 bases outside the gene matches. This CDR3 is CASSQAPYKRTSGSHAGELFF. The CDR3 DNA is TGTGCCAGCAGCCAAGCACCTTATAAACGGACTAGCGGGAGCCACGCCGGGGAGCTGTTTTTT.